The next 9 T cell receptor beta chains were all read from a single sample in a study of blood T cell repertoires in COVID-19. Clones were read by immunoSEQ multiplex PCR, and TCRdb kept only the in-frame ones, dropping some. The data hold over 200,000 clones, with approximately 90% observed a single time. Sequences were obtained from PBMCs or T cells enriched from blood (not recorded which). These receptors were collected from a woman aged 40 to 49 with acute COVID-19.

The V call is TRBV6-6, the J call TRBJ1-1, with D perhaps TRBD1 (5 bases). V was trimmed by 4 bases and J by 5 bases, leaving 11 bases between them. CDR3 length: 13 amino acids. CDR1 and CDR2 from the germline V gene are MNHNY and SVGAGI (reference sequence). The CDR3 nucleotides are TGTGCCAGCAGTTCGGGGCGGGGAACTGAAGCTTTCTTT. Translated, it gives CASSSGRGTEAFF.

The chain is built from TRBV29-1 and TRBJ2-3; 8 bases match TRBD1. CDR3 length equals 16 residues. The V and J ends lost 0 bases and 0 bases, in that order; junction bases with no gene match: 5. Looked up from germline, CDR1 is SQVTM and CDR2 is ANQGSEA. The chain's CDR3 is CSVEDPGQGSTDTQYF. CDR3 nucleotide sequence: TGCAGCGTTGAAGATCCCGGACAGGGAAGCACAGATACGCAGTATTTT.

This clone was counted once. The rearrangement links TRBV12-5 to TRBJ2-3; D is possibly TRBD1 (5 bases). This CDR3 has 18 residues. The germline V gene encodes CDR1 LGHNT and CDR2 FRNRAP. Between the trimmed V and J ends, which lost 7 bases and 0 bases, there was a span of 23 bases. The CDR3 region is CASVLDTFPRVSTDTQYF. The CDR3 coding sequence is TGTGCTAGTGTTCTCGACACCTTCCCCAGGGTTAGCACAGATACGCAGTATTTT.

CDR3: CASSITRNEQFF. CDR3 DNA: TGTGCCAGCAGCATCACTAGGAATGAGCAGTTCTTC. The chain joins TRBV9 to TRBJ2-1, with TRBD2 as a possible D gene (5 bases). This CDR3 region has 12 residues. CDR1 and CDR2 from the germline V gene are SGDLS and YYNGEE. Between the trimmed V and J ends, which lost 4 bases and 7 bases, there was a span of 9 bases.

The rearrangement joins TRBV7-2 to TRBJ2-2; 9 positions match TRBD2. This CDR3 spans 18 amino acids. Germline trimming cut 1 base from V and 7 bases from J; bases unmatched to any gene: 13. Germline V gene data show CDR1 as SGHTA and CDR2 as FQGNSA. The CDR3 region has the DNA TGTGCCAGCAGCTTAGTAGGTTCGGGGACTAGCCGGGTCGGGGAGCTGTTTTTT. Its translation is CASSLVGSGTSRVGELFF.

The rearrangement joins TRBV6-5 to TRBJ1-1; D is perhaps TRBD1 (5 bases). Trimming removed 6 bases from V and 6 bases from J, with 14 bases in between. In germline, CDR1 is MNHEY, CDR2 SVGAGI. The CDR3 covers 13 residues. The CDR3 bases are TGTGCCAGCAGCCGCTGGGGGGAGGCTGAAGCTTTCTTT. Amino acid sequence: CASSRWGEAEAFF.

V is TRBV19 and J is TRBJ2-1; 9 nucleotides line up with TRBD2. CDR1 and CDR2 from the germline V gene are LNHDA and SQIVND (reference sequence). The CDR3 length is 13 residues. Trimming removed 6 bases from V and 5 bases from J; junction bases left unmatched: 2. The CDR3 region has the DNA TGTGCCAGTAGGTGGACTAGCGACAATGAGCAGTTCTTC. This sequence encodes CASRWTSDNEQFF.

The CDR3 region is CASTSPSWGRGTNIQYF. CDR3 nucleotide sequence: TGTGCCAGCACCTCACCTTCTTGGGGTCGGGGTACAAACATTCAGTACTTC. This sequence joins TRBV7-2 and TRBJ2-4, with D tentatively TRBD2 (5 bases). The CDR3 is made up of 17 amino acids. Germline V gives CDR1 SGHTA, CDR2 FQGNSA. Deletions cut 7 bases from V and 6 bases from J, with 25 bases between.

The rearrangement joins TRBV5-1 to TRBJ2-3; D ambiguous. Trimming removed 4 bases at V and 1 base at J, with 13 bases between. This CDR3 is 15 amino acids long. CDR1 and CDR2 (germline): SGHRS, YFSETQ. CDR3 sequence (DNA): TGCGCCAGCAGCCCGGTTGAGAGCGGCACAGATACGCAGTATTTT. It is translated as CASSPVESGTDTQYF.